A selection of T cell receptor beta chains follows, all from one sample in a study of early T cells in non-severe SARS-CoV-2 infection. TCRdb recomputed calls from the 5' RACE reads with MiXCR, one row per CDR3 protein. The sample gives fewer than 80,000 distinct CDR3 sequences, more than 9% of which show up once; around 4% is in the top ten. The sequencing input was whole blood. Receptors originate from an adult who was a healthcare worker with PCR-confirmed SARS-CoV-2 infection or an uninfected control (not recorded which). Each CDR3 is given with its conserved first and last residue. A D gene is named only where the DNA matches it firmly. A clone size is listed for some rows: how often the clone was seen (once, few, many), or a class if it is expanded.

d_gene	j_gene	abundance	v_gene	CDR3aa	CDR3nt
-	TRBJ2-2	-	TRBV27	CASSLSGRSTGELFF	TGTGCCAGCAGTTTATCTGGCAGAAGCACCGGGGAGCTGTTTTTT
TRBD2	TRBJ2-1	many	TRBV18	CASSPLSGNHNEQFF	TGTGCCAGCTCACCCCTTAGCGGGAACCACAATGAGCAGTTCTTC
-	TRBJ1-5	few	TRBV30	CAWSVQSNQPQHF	TGTGCCTGGAGTGTCCAGTCCAATCAGCCCCAGCATTTT
-	TRBJ2-7	-	TRBV29-1	CSVERGSLGEQYF	TGCAGCGTTGAACGGGGTTCTCTGGGCGAGCAGTACTTC
TRBD2	TRBJ2-1	many	TRBV5-1	CAPGTLAGVGPYNEQFF	TGCGCCCCCGGCACCCTAGCGGGAGTGGGTCCCTACAATGAGCAGTTCTTC
-	TRBJ2-7	-	TRBV19	CASSPSGATYEQYF	TGTGCCAGTAGTCCCTCAGGGGCTACCTACGAGCAGTACTTC
-	TRBJ2-5	few	TRBV25-1	CASSESAGQGPQETQYF	TGTGCCAGCAGTGAATCTGCCGGGCAGGGTCCCCAAGAGACCCAGTACTTC
-	TRBJ2-1	few	TRBV7-9	CASSLLKGLSNEQFF	TGTGCCAGCAGTCTTCTTAAGGGTCTGTCCAATGAGCAGTTCTTC
-	TRBJ2-3	many	TRBV28	CASSGSTDTQYF	TGTGCCAGCAGTGGAAGCACAGATACGCAGTATTTT
TRBD2	TRBJ2-3	many	TRBV4-2	CASRRLAESTDTQYF	TGTGCCAGCAGACGACTAGCGGAAAGCACAGATACGCAGTATTTT
-	TRBJ2-1	-	TRBV20-1	CSASVWDSYNEQFF	TGCAGTGCTAGCGTATGGGACTCCTACAATGAGCAGTTCTTC
TRBD1	TRBJ1-6	many	TRBV6-1	CASRETGNAYNSPLHF	TGTGCCAGCAGGGAGACAGGGAACGCCTATAATTCACCCCTCCACTTT
-	TRBJ1-5	-	TRBV7-9	CASSLAGEPQHF	TGTGCCAGCAGCTTAGCTGGGGAGCCCCAGCATTTT
-	TRBJ1-2	few	TRBV4-2	CASSQDLEAFYGYTF	TGTGCCAGCAGCCAAGATTTAGAAGCGTTCTATGGCTACACCTTC
-	TRBJ2-6	-	TRBV27	CASSLGWRETGANVLTF	TGTGCCAGCAGTTTAGGTTGGCGGGAAACTGGGGCCAACGTCCTGACTTTC
-	TRBJ1-6	-	TRBV5-1	CASSLGTGGSPLHF	TGCGCCAGCAGCTTGGGAACAGGCGGGTCACCCCTCCACTTT
TRBD2	TRBJ2-7	many	TRBV9	CASSVLLAGPEQYF	TGTGCCAGCAGCGTATTACTAGCGGGCCCCGAGCAGTACTTC
-	TRBJ2-2	-	TRBV5-1	CASSPQGPSGELFF	TGCGCCAGCAGCCCGCAAGGGCCCTCCGGGGAGCTGTTTTTT
TRBD1	TRBJ2-1	many	TRBV7-2	CASSFGQGEREQFF	TGTGCCAGCAGCTTCGGACAGGGGGAAAGGGAGCAGTTCTTC
-	TRBJ2-2	few	TRBV7-3	CASSPRGGVTGELFF	TGTGCCAGCAGCCCACGTGGAGGGGTCACCGGGGAGCTGTTTTTT
-	TRBJ2-7	few	TRBV6-2/TRBV6-3	CASGGVAVYYEQYF	TGTGCCAGCGGAGGGGTAGCGGTATACTACGAGCAGTACTTC
TRBD1	TRBJ1-1	many	TRBV19	CASSIRGTGVRTEAFF	TGTGCCAGTAGTATCCGCGGGACAGGGGTGCGAACTGAAGCTTTCTTT
TRBD2	TRBJ2-3	once	TRBV20-1	CSARVLAGGPHTQYF	TGCAGTGCTAGAGTCTTAGCGGGAGGGCCTCATACGCAGTATTTT
TRBD1	TRBJ1-5	-	TRBV20-1	CSARRTGDQPQHF	TGCAGTGCTAGGCGGACAGGAGATCAGCCCCAGCATTTT
-	TRBJ2-2	-	TRBV6-1	CAFRQPTGELFF	TGTGCCTTCCGACAGCCCACCGGGGAGCTGTTTTTT
-	TRBJ2-7	few	TRBV11-2	CASSEGFSSYEQYF	TGTGCCAGCAGCGAAGGTTTTAGCTCCTACGAGCAGTACTTC
TRBD2	TRBJ2-2	many	TRBV5-5	CASSGLAGLRGIGELFF	TGTGCCAGCAGTGGACTAGCGGGCTTAAGGGGGATCGGGGAGCTGTTTTTT
-	TRBJ1-1	few	TRBV12-5	CASGLVLGQGNTEAFF	TGTGCTAGTGGTTTGGTACTAGGGCAGGGGAACACTGAAGCTTTCTTT
-	TRBJ2-4	many	TRBV5-1	CASSQGERAKNIQYF	TGCGCCAGCAGTCAAGGGGAGCGTGCCAAAAACATTCAGTACTTC
-	TRBJ2-3	many	TRBV29-1	CSVEDSTDTQYF	TGCAGCGTTGAAGACAGCACAGATACGCAGTATTTT
-	TRBJ1-4	-	TRBV9	CASNRGTVGEKLFF	TGTGCCAGCAATCGGGGGACTGTGGGTGAAAAACTGTTTTTT
-	TRBJ2-3	many	TRBV7-8	CASSPLGSADTQYF	TGTGCCAGCAGCCCCCTAGGAAGCGCAGATACGCAGTATTTT
TRBD2	TRBJ2-1	many	TRBV12-3/TRBV12-4	CASSRLSSGEQFF	TGTGCCAGCAGCCGTCTTTCTAGCGGTGAGCAGTTCTTC
TRBD1	TRBJ1-1	many	TRBV29-1	CSVAGAVRGEAFF	TGCAGCGTTGCCGGGGCAGTCAGGGGGGAAGCTTTCTTT
TRBD2	TRBJ2-1	few	TRBV28	CASQIALAGPYNEQFF	TGTGCCAGCCAGATTGCACTAGCGGGGCCTTACAATGAGCAGTTCTTC
-	TRBJ1-1	few	TRBV15	CATSRDMATGAFF	TGTGCCACCAGCAGAGATATGGCCACCGGAGCTTTCTTT
-	TRBJ1-5	many	TRBV7-2	CASSPLGGGNQPQHF	TGTGCCAGCAGCCCTTTAGGTGGGGGCAATCAGCCCCAGCATTTT
-	TRBJ1-6	few	TRBV20-1	CSASRWEAPLHF	TGCAGTGCTAGCCGTTGGGAAGCACCCCTCCACTTT